This entry is about one TCR beta chain. There are 15 residues in the CDR3. Germline V gene data show CDR1 as MNHEY and CDR2 as SMNVEV (reference sequence). V lost 5 bases, J lost 2 bases, and 6 bases stayed unmatched. From RNA transcripts, TCR beta CDR3 regions were amplified. HTBI primers were the set used in a first-round RT-PCR of the TCR CDR3. Via MiXCR, TCRdb re-called the multiplex PCR reads, giving one row per CDR3 protein. This sample has hundreds of thousands of distinct CDR3 sequences; about 45% occur once, and the top ten carry less than 9%. The data stem from a study of T cells in Graves' hyperthyroidism and ophthalmopathy. Uncontrolled infection, other autoimmune disease, pregnancy or lactation excluded patients. Thyroid ultrasound, orbital computed tomography, clinical symptoms, and serum thyroxine and TRAb underpinned diagnoses.

The sample consisted of peripheral blood or thyroid tissue (not recorded which). This TCR was sampled from an adult man with Graves' disease, either hyperthyroidism or ophthalmopathy (not recorded which). The V gene is TRBV27, the J gene TRBJ2-7, with 10 bases fitting TRBD2. In DNA, the CDR3 is TGTGCCAGCAGTGGCGGACTAGCGGACCCCTACGAGCAGTACTTC. It specifies CASSGGLADPYEQYF.